Listed below are T cell receptor beta chains from one sample, sequenced in a study of blood T cell repertoires in COVID-19. Clones were sequenced by immunoSEQ multiplex PCR, and TCRdb holds only the in-frame ones, with some missing. The sample has 250,000 to 300,000 clones, roughly nine tenths seen once. The sequenced material came from peripheral blood. These receptors were taken from a woman in her twenties or thirties with COVID-19, enrolled during active disease. CDR3s include the opening cysteine and the closing phenylalanine or tryptophan. A D gene is named only where the DNA matches it firmly. A row's size may be missing; if present it is once, few, many or a size class.

j_call: TRBJ1-1; clone_size: -; d_call: TRBD1; v_call: TRBV7-2; cdr3_nt: TGTGCCAGCAGCTTACGGCAGGGGGAATATAACACTGAAGCTTTCTTT; cdr3_aa: CASSLRQGEYNTEAFF
j_call: TRBJ1-1; clone_size: -; d_call: -; v_call: TRBV3-1/TRBV3-2; cdr3_nt: TGTGCCAGCAGTAGTAGGATGCTAACAGACACTGAAGCTTTCTTT; cdr3_aa: CASSSRMLTDTEAFF
j_call: TRBJ1-2; clone_size: -; d_call: -; v_call: TRBV4-1; cdr3_nt: TGCGCCAGCAGCCAAGAAGAAGGGGCTGGGAACTATGGCTACACCTTC; cdr3_aa: CASSQEEGAGNYGYTF
j_call: TRBJ1-4; clone_size: -; d_call: -; v_call: TRBV27; cdr3_nt: TGTGCCAGCAGACCCTGGACAGCCCCTAATGAAAAACTGTTTTTT; cdr3_aa: CASRPWTAPNEKLFF
j_call: TRBJ2-5; clone_size: -; d_call: TRBD1; v_call: TRBV18; cdr3_nt: TGTGCCAGCTCCAGCCGGGACAGGGGTGGCCAAGAGACCCAGTACTTC; cdr3_aa: CASSSRDRGGQETQYF
j_call: TRBJ1-1; clone_size: once; d_call: TRBD1; v_call: TRBV9; cdr3_nt: TGTGCCAGCAGCGTAGGGGGTACAGGGGCTGAAGCTTTCTTT; cdr3_aa: CASSVGGTGAEAFF
j_call: TRBJ2-1; clone_size: once; d_call: -; v_call: TRBV7-9; cdr3_nt: TGTGCCAGCAGCGGAGTAACCGGGACAAAGTCCTACAATGAGCAGTTCTTC; cdr3_aa: CASSGVTGTKSYNEQFF
j_call: TRBJ2-5; clone_size: -; d_call: TRBD2; v_call: TRBV5-1; cdr3_nt: TGCGCCAGCAGCTGGGGAGGGAGAGAGACCCAGTACTTC; cdr3_aa: CASSWGGRETQYF
j_call: TRBJ2-3; clone_size: once; d_call: TRBD2; v_call: TRBV29-1; cdr3_nt: TGCAGCGCTGGACTAGGTGGAAGCCTTAGCACAGATACGCAGTATTTT; cdr3_aa: CSAGLGGSLSTDTQYF
j_call: TRBJ1-2; clone_size: -; d_call: -; v_call: TRBV21-1; cdr3_nt: TGTGCCAGCAGCAAAGGGGCAAGTGGAGGCTACACCTTC; cdr3_aa: CASSKGASGGYTF
j_call: TRBJ2-2; clone_size: -; d_call: -; v_call: TRBV6-5; cdr3_nt: TGTGCCAGCAGTTACTCGGGCACTAGAGGGGAGCTGTTTTTT; cdr3_aa: CASSYSGTRGELFF
j_call: TRBJ2-1; clone_size: few; d_call: -; v_call: TRBV10-1; cdr3_nt: TGCGCCAGCAGTGGACACTTGGGGCAGTTCTTC; cdr3_aa: CASSGHLGQFF
j_call: TRBJ2-7; clone_size: -; d_call: -; v_call: TRBV6-5; cdr3_nt: TGTGCCAGCATTTTATCCTACGAGCAGTACTTC; cdr3_aa: CASILSYEQYF
j_call: TRBJ2-7; clone_size: -; d_call: TRBD1; v_call: TRBV7-6; cdr3_nt: TGTGCCAGCAGCTTAGGAGCGGGGACAGGGGCCTACGAGCAGTACTTC; cdr3_aa: CASSLGAGTGAYEQYF
j_call: TRBJ1-4; clone_size: -; d_call: -; v_call: TRBV7-6; cdr3_nt: TGTGCCAGCAGCTTTCGGGACTCAACTAATGAAAAACTGTTTTTT; cdr3_aa: CASSFRDSTNEKLFF
j_call: TRBJ1-1; clone_size: -; d_call: TRBD1; v_call: TRBV6-5; cdr3_nt: TGTGCCAGCAGTCCCTCGACAGGGAAGATCACTGAAGCTTTCTTT; cdr3_aa: CASSPSTGKITEAFF
j_call: TRBJ2-7; clone_size: once; d_call: TRBD1; v_call: TRBV24-1; cdr3_nt: TGTGCCACCAGTCCCGGACAGGGGACGTACGAGCAGTACTTC; cdr3_aa: CATSPGQGTYEQYF
j_call: TRBJ1-3; clone_size: -; d_call: TRBD1; v_call: TRBV5-8; cdr3_nt: TGTGCCAGCAGCTACCCCGGGACAGCTTCTGGAAACACCATATATTTT; cdr3_aa: CASSYPGTASGNTIYF
j_call: TRBJ1-2; clone_size: -; d_call: TRBD1; v_call: TRBV12-3/TRBV12-4; cdr3_nt: TGTGCCAGCAGTTGGACAGGGGCTGGCTACACCTTC; cdr3_aa: CASSWTGAGYTF
j_call: TRBJ1-2; clone_size: -; d_call: TRBD1; v_call: TRBV6-5; cdr3_nt: TGTGCCAGCAGCGACCGGGACAGGATCTATGGCTACACCTTC; cdr3_aa: CASSDRDRIYGYTF
j_call: TRBJ1-2; clone_size: -; d_call: -; v_call: TRBV11-2; cdr3_nt: TGTGCCAGCAGCTTAGGGGAGCCTTGGGGTGGCTACACCTTC; cdr3_aa: CASSLGEPWGGYTF
j_call: TRBJ2-3; clone_size: -; d_call: -; v_call: TRBV29-1; cdr3_nt: TGCAGCGTTGGGGGGGGGCCTGCAGGTATCACAGATACGCAGTATTTT; cdr3_aa: CSVGGGPAGITDTQYF
j_call: TRBJ2-2; clone_size: few; d_call: -; v_call: TRBV19; cdr3_nt: TGTGCCACCGAGCCTAGCGCCGGGGAGCTGTTTTTT; cdr3_aa: CATEPSAGELFF
j_call: TRBJ2-3; clone_size: once; d_call: TRBD2; v_call: TRBV5-4; cdr3_nt: TGTGCCAGCAGCTTGGGTAGCGGGGGGACTCTGGATACGCAGTATTTT; cdr3_aa: CASSLGSGGTLDTQYF
j_call: TRBJ2-5; clone_size: -; d_call: TRBD2; v_call: TRBV11-2; cdr3_nt: TGTGCCAGCAGCACCATAGCGGGGGGCGGGGAGACCCAGTACTTC; cdr3_aa: CASSTIAGGGETQYF
j_call: TRBJ1-5; clone_size: -; d_call: TRBD1; v_call: TRBV28; cdr3_nt: TGTGCCAGCGGGGGCGGACAGGGGGCCTTGTTGCCCCAGCATTTT; cdr3_aa: CASGGGQGALLPQHF
j_call: TRBJ2-1; clone_size: -; d_call: TRBD2; v_call: TRBV9; cdr3_nt: TGTGCCAGCAGCGTAGATGAAGCGGGGGGAGATGAGCAGTTCTTC; cdr3_aa: CASSVDEAGGDEQFF
j_call: TRBJ1-4; clone_size: -; d_call: -; v_call: TRBV5-4; cdr3_nt: TGTGCCAGCAGCTTGGGGGGGGGTGGAACTAATGAAAAACTGTTTTTT; cdr3_aa: CASSLGGGGTNEKLFF
j_call: TRBJ2-7; clone_size: -; d_call: TRBD1; v_call: TRBV24-1; cdr3_nt: TGTGCCACCAGTGATTTGCAGCAGGGGGCCAACGAGCAGTACTTC; cdr3_aa: CATSDLQQGANEQYF
j_call: TRBJ1-2; clone_size: -; d_call: -; v_call: TRBV5-4; cdr3_nt: TGTGCCAGCAGCTTGGACAGTTATGGCTACACCTTC; cdr3_aa: CASSLDSYGYTF
j_call: TRBJ1-5; clone_size: -; d_call: TRBD1; v_call: TRBV19; cdr3_nt: TGTGCCAGTATCGGCAGGGGGGACAATCAGCCCCAGCATTTT; cdr3_aa: CASIGRGDNQPQHF
j_call: TRBJ1-4; clone_size: once; d_call: -; v_call: TRBV6-5; cdr3_nt: TGTGCCAGCAGTACCCCTAAGAGGGAAAAACTGTTTTTT; cdr3_aa: CASSTPKREKLFF
j_call: TRBJ2-7; clone_size: -; d_call: -; v_call: TRBV7-8; cdr3_nt: TGTGCCAGCAGCCCCGACAGATACGAGCAGTACTTC; cdr3_aa: CASSPDRYEQYF
j_call: TRBJ1-1; clone_size: -; d_call: -; v_call: TRBV5-1; cdr3_nt: TGCGCCAGCAGCTTTACAGGGTATGAAGCTTTCTTT; cdr3_aa: CASSFTGYEAFF
j_call: TRBJ1-2; clone_size: -; d_call: TRBD1; v_call: TRBV28; cdr3_nt: TGTGCCAGCAGTTTATCGGGACAGAGGTATGGCTACACCTTC; cdr3_aa: CASSLSGQRYGYTF
j_call: TRBJ1-4; clone_size: -; d_call: -; v_call: TRBV19; cdr3_nt: TGTGCCAGTAAGAGGAATAATGAAAAACTGTTTTTT; cdr3_aa: CASKRNNEKLFF
j_call: TRBJ2-6; clone_size: -; d_call: -; v_call: TRBV9; cdr3_nt: TGTGCCAGCAGCCAGGGCAGGGCTGGGGCCAACGTCCTGACTTTC; cdr3_aa: CASSQGRAGANVLTF
j_call: TRBJ2-7; clone_size: -; d_call: -; v_call: TRBV15; cdr3_nt: TGTGCCACCAGCAGTCCGGCTGAGGCCAGTTCCTACGAGCAGTACTTC; cdr3_aa: CATSSPAEASSYEQYF
j_call: TRBJ1-1; clone_size: -; d_call: -; v_call: TRBV29-1; cdr3_nt: TGCAGCTTTAAGGCCAGGGAAGCTTTCTTT; cdr3_aa: CSFKAREAFF
j_call: TRBJ2-1; clone_size: once; d_call: -; v_call: TRBV14; cdr3_nt: TGTGCCAGCAGCCAGATGGGGCGATGGGATGAGCAGTTCTTC; cdr3_aa: CASSQMGRWDEQFF
j_call: TRBJ2-5; clone_size: -; d_call: TRBD1; v_call: TRBV7-9; cdr3_nt: TGTGCCAGCGAGGGGGCGCAAGGGACCCAGTACTTC; cdr3_aa: CASEGAQGTQYF
j_call: TRBJ2-7; clone_size: -; d_call: -; v_call: TRBV6-1; cdr3_nt: TGTGCCAGCAGTGAACGGGGGACAGTACCTTTTGAGCAGTACTTC; cdr3_aa: CASSERGTVPFEQYF
j_call: TRBJ1-5; clone_size: -; d_call: TRBD1; v_call: TRBV18; cdr3_nt: TGTGCCAGCTCACCAATGTCAGGGGGTGGATATAGCAATCAGCCCCAGCATTTT; cdr3_aa: CASSPMSGGGYSNQPQHF
j_call: TRBJ2-3; clone_size: -; d_call: TRBD2; v_call: TRBV27; cdr3_nt: TGTGCCAGCAGTTTAGTTCTAGCGGGGGGGCCCTTGGCGCAGTATTTT; cdr3_aa: CASSLVLAGGPLAQYF
j_call: TRBJ2-7; clone_size: -; d_call: TRBD2; v_call: TRBV7-2; cdr3_nt: TGTGCCAGCAGCCCACCTCGTTCGGCGGGGGGCAACGAGCAGTACTTC; cdr3_aa: CASSPPRSAGGNEQYF
j_call: TRBJ2-5; clone_size: -; d_call: TRBD2; v_call: TRBV9; cdr3_nt: TGTGCCAGCAGCGTAGGCGGGACTAGAAGGGAGACCCAGTACTTC; cdr3_aa: CASSVGGTRRETQYF
j_call: TRBJ1-1; clone_size: -; d_call: -; v_call: TRBV19; cdr3_nt: TGTGCCAGTAGTATAGCTGCACTAGGCACTGAAGCTTTCTTT; cdr3_aa: CASSIAALGTEAFF
j_call: TRBJ2-7; clone_size: -; d_call: -; v_call: TRBV14; cdr3_nt: TGTGCCAGCAGCCAGTGGGCCGAGCAGTACTTC; cdr3_aa: CASSQWAEQYF
j_call: TRBJ2-3; clone_size: -; d_call: TRBD2; v_call: TRBV7-2; cdr3_nt: TGTGCCAGCAGCCAACGGCTAGCGGCCCACGATACGCAGTATTTT; cdr3_aa: CASSQRLAAHDTQYF
j_call: TRBJ2-3; clone_size: -; d_call: -; v_call: TRBV14; cdr3_nt: TGTGCCAGCAGCCAAGATCGGGGGACAGCCATCACAGATACGCAGTATTTT; cdr3_aa: CASSQDRGTAITDTQYF
j_call: TRBJ2-3; clone_size: -; d_call: -; v_call: TRBV24-1; cdr3_nt: TGTGCCACCAGTGTTCAGAACACAGATACGCAGTATTTT; cdr3_aa: CATSVQNTDTQYF
j_call: TRBJ2-7; clone_size: -; d_call: -; v_call: TRBV27; cdr3_nt: TGTGCCAGCAGTTTATGGGGCAGGGGCTACGAGCAGTACTTC; cdr3_aa: CASSLWGRGYEQYF
j_call: TRBJ1-1; clone_size: -; d_call: TRBD1; v_call: TRBV3-1/TRBV3-2; cdr3_nt: TGTGCCAGCAGCCGCACGGGGACAGGGAACACTGAAGCTTTCTTT; cdr3_aa: CASSRTGTGNTEAFF
j_call: TRBJ2-5; clone_size: once; d_call: TRBD2; v_call: TRBV27; cdr3_nt: TGTGCCAGCAGTTTAATCGGGGGGGGCCGGGAGACCCAGTACTTC; cdr3_aa: CASSLIGGGRETQYF
j_call: TRBJ2-1; clone_size: once; d_call: -; v_call: TRBV7-7; cdr3_nt: TGTGCCAGCAGCTTTGGGCAGGGGCTGTACAATGAGCAGTTCTTC; cdr3_aa: CASSFGQGLYNEQFF